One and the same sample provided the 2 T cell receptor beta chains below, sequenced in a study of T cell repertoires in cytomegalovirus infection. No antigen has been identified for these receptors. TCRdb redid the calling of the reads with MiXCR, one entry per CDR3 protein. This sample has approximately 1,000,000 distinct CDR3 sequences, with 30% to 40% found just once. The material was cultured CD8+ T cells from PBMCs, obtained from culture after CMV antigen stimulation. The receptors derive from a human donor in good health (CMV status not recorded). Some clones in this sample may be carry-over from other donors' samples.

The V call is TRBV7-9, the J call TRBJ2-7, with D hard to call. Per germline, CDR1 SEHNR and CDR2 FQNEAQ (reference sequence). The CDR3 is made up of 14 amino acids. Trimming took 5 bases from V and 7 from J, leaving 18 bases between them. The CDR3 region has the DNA TGTGCCAGCAGCCCCGCTATGGGTCCGAGAGAGCAGTACGTC. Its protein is CASSPAMGPREQYV.

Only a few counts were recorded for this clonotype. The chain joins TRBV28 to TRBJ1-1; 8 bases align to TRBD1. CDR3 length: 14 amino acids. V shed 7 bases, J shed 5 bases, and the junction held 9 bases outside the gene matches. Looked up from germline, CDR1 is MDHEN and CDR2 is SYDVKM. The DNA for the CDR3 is TGTGCCAGCACCAACAGGGGGTACGGGACTGAAGCTTTCTTT. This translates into CASTNRGYGTEAFF. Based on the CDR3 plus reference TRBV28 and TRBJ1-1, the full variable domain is DVKVTQSSRYLVKRTGEKVFLECVQDMDHENMFWYRQDPGLGLRLIYFSYDVKMKEKGDIPEGYSVSREKKERFSLILESASTNQTSMYLCASTNRGYGTEAFFGQGTRLTVV.